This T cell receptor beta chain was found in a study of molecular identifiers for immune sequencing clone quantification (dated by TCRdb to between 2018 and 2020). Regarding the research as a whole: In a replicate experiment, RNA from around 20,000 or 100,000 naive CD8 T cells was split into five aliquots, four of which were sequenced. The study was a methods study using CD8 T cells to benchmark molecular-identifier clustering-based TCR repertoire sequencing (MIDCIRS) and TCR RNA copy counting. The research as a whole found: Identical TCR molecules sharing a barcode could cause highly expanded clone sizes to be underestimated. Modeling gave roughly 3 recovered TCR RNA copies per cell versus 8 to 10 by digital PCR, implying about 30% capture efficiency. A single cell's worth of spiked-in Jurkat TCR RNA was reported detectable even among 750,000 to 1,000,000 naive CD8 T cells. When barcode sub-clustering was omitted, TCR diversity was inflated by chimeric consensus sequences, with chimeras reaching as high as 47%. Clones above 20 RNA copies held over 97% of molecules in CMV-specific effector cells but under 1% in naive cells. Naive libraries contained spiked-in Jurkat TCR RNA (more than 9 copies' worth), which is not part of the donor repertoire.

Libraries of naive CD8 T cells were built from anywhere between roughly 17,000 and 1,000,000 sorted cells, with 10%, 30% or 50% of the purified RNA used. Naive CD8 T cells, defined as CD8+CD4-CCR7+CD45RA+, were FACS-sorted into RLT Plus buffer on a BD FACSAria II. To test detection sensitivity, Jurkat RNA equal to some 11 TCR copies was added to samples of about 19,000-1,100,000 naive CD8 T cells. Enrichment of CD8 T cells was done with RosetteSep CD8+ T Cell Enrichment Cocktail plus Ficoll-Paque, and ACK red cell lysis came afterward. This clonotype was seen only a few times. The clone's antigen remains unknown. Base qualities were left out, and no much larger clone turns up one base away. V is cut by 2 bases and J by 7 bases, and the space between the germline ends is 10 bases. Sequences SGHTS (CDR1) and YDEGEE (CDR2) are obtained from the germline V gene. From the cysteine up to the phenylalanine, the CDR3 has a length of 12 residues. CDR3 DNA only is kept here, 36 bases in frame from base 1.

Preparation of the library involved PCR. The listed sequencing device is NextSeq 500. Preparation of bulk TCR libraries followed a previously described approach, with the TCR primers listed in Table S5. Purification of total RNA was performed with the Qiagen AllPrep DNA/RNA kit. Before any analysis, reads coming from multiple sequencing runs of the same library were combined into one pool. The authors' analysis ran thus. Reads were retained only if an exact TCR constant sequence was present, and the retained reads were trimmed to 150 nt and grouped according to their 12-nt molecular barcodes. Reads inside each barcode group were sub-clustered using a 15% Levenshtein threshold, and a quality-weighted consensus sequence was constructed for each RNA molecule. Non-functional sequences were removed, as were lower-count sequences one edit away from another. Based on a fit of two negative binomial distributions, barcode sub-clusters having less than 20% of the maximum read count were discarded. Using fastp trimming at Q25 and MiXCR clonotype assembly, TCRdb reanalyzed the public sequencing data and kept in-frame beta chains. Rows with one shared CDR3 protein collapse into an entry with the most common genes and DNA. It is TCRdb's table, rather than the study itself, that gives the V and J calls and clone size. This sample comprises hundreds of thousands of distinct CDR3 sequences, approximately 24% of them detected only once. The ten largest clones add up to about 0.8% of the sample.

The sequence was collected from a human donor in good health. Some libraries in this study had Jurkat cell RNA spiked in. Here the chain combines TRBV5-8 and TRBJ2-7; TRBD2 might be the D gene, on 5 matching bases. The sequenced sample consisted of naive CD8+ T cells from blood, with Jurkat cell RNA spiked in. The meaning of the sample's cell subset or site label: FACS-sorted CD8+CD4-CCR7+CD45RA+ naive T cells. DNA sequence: TGTGCCAGCAGCTTTACTAGGCTTGAGCAGTACTTC. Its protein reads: CASSFTRLEQYF.